A single sample is the source of the 6 T cell receptor beta chains below, sequenced in a study of cytomegalovirus exposure and HLA in healthy donors. Primers included in the PCR were 60 Vbeta and 13 Jbeta primers. The protocol was immunoSEQ multiplex PCR, while the TCRdb copy is restricted to in-frame clones and leaves out a portion. The sample carries about 160,000 clones, less than 90% recorded once. Sample: PBMCs. These receptors all come from a woman younger than 35 in good health and CMV-seronegative.

Only a few counts were recorded for this clone. This rearrangement joins TRBV29-1 to TRBJ2-1; 14 bases are shared with TRBD2. The CDR3 length is 15 residues. The J segment lost 7 bases and the V segment lost 6 bases, leaving 8 bases of the junction unmatched. Germline V CDR1 and CDR2: SQVTM, ANQGSEA. This CDR3 reads CSVDGTSGRRNEQFF. As DNA, the CDR3 is TGCAGCGTGGATGGGACTAGCGGGAGACGGAATGAGCAGTTCTTC.

The rearrangement uses TRBV4-1 and TRBJ2-7; 10 nucleotides agree with TRBD1. The CDR3 is made up of 16 amino acids. J was trimmed by 5 bases and V by 0 bases; bases with no gene match: 7. CDR1 MGHRA and CDR2 YSYEKL come from the germline V gene. CDR3 region: CASSQEKVTGGNEQYF. The CDR3 region has the DNA TGCGCCAGCAGCCAAGAAAAGGTGACAGGGGGCAACGAGCAGTACTTC.

The CDR3 DNA is TGTGCCTGGAGTGTATGGCGGGAGCCAGATACGCAGTATTTT. Protein product: CAWSVWREPDTQYF. The chain carries TRBV30 and TRBJ2-3, with TRBD2 matching over 7 bases. Trimming removed 0 bases from V and 4 bases from J; junction bases left unmatched: 4. CDR3 length: 14 amino acids. The germline V gene has CDR1 GTSNPN and CDR2 SVGIG (reference sequence).

This chain joins TRBV5-1 and TRBJ1-2; 9 positions agree with TRBD1. Germline V gives CDR1 SGHRS, CDR2 YFSETQ. The J segment lost 6 bases and the V segment lost 4 bases, leaving 4 bases of the junction unmatched. This CDR3 is built from 13 residues. CDR3 sequence reads: CASSPTGGNGYTF. DNA for the CDR3: TGCGCCAGCAGCCCTACAGGGGGCAATGGCTACACCTTC. The complete variable domain, with remaining parts taken from reference TRBV5-1 and TRBJ1-2, reads KAGVTQTPRYLIKTRGQQVTLSCSPISGHRSVSWYQQTPGQGLQFLFEYFSETQRNKGNFPGRFSGRQFSNSRSEMNVSTLELGDSALYLCASSPTGGNGYTFGSGTRLTVV.

The chain uses TRBV5-4 and TRBJ2-2, with 7 bases aligning to TRBD2. The CDR3 is made up of 16 amino acids. The germline V gene has CDR1 SGHNT and CDR2 YYREEE (reference sequence). V trimming: 1 base; J trimming: 5 bases; junction bases outside the gene matches: 8. CDR3 amino acids: CASSLKKAGNTGELFF. CDR3 nucleotide sequence: TGTGCCAGCAGCTTGAAAAAAGCGGGAAATACCGGGGAGCTGTTTTTT.

The chain uses TRBV5-1 and TRBJ1-2; D remains unclear. The CDR3 sequence is 13 residues long. CDR1 SGHRS and CDR2 YFSETQ come from the germline V gene. V was trimmed by 1 base and J by 7 bases, leaving 11 bases between them. The CDR3 reads CASSLTQERGYTF. In DNA, the CDR3 is TGCGCCAGCAGCTTGACACAAGAACGTGGCTACACCTTC.